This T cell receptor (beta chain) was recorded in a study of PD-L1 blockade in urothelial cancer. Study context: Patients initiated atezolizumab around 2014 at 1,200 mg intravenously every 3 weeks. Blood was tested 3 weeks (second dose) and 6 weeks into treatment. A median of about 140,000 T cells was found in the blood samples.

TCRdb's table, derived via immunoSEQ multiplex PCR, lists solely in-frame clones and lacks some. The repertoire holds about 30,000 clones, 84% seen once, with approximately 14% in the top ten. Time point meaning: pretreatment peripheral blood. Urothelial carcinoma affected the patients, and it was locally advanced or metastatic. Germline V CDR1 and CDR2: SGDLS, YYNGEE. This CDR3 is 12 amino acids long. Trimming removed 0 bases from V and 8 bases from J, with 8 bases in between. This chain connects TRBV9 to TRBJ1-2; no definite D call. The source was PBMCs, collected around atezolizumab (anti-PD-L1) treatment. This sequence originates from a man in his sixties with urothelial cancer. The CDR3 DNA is TGTGCCAGCAGCGTAGTCACCAGGGGCTACACCTTC. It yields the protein CASSVVTRGYTF.